The 21 T cell receptor beta chains presented below share a single source sample, sequenced in a study of T cell repertoires in cytomegalovirus infection. From the reads, TCRdb called clonotypes with MiXCR, one entry per CDR3 protein. The top ten hold about 2.8% of the sample, which has around 740,000 distinct CDR3 sequences, 35% to 45% seen once. Sequenced input: PBMCs. The receptors shown here come from a human donor in good health (CMV status not recorded). Some clones in this sample may be carry-over from other donors' samples.

The chain is built from TRBV7-9 and TRBJ2-1, with 8 bases fitting TRBD2. The length of the CDR3 is 15 residues. The trim removed 4 bases at V and 7 bases at J, leaving 9 bases unmatched. CDR1 is SEHNR and CDR2 is FQNEAQ in the germline V gene (reference sequence). The CDR3 sequence is CASSSDTSGRNEQFF. CDR3 DNA: TGTGCCAGCAGCTCCGACACTAGCGGTCGTAATGAGCAGTTCTTC.

The sample holds a few counts of this clonotype. The chain couples TRBV28 to TRBJ1-2, with 10 nucleotides matching TRBD1. The ends lost 2 bases at V and 5 bases at J; junction bases unmatched: 11. The CDR3 totals 17 residues. The germline gives CDR1 MDHEN, CDR2 SYDVKM. Here the CDR3 DNA reads TGTGCCAGCAGTTTACTCCGCGCGTCGGGACAGGGGTATGGCTACACCTTC. Protein product: CASSLLRASGQGYGYTF.

This chain connects TRBV12-3 or TRBV12-4 to TRBJ1-1, with a weak D call TRBD1 (6 bases). The CDR3 is made up of 13 amino acids. Trimming pared 4 bases from V and 13 bases from J, leaving 19 bases between. The CDR3: CASSSRGNTEYFF. CDR3 coding DNA: TGTGCCAGCAGTTCGAGGGGGAACACTGAATATTTCTTT.

Many counts were recorded for this clonotype. This rearrangement joins TRBV15 to TRBJ2-1; D gene unclear. Trimming took off 5 bases at V and 0 bases at J, with 14 bases between the two ends. The CDR3 is 16 amino acids. The germline V gene has CDR1 LNHNV and CDR2 YYDKDF (reference sequence). DNA for the CDR3: TGTGCCACCAGCGTTGGCAGGCGAACCTCCTACAATGAGCAGTTCTTC. Amino acids: CATSVGRRTSYNEQFF.

This clonotype was counted between two and nine times. The chain is built from TRBV25-1 and TRBJ1-1; D uncertain. The CDR3 runs to 13 residues. V shed 4 bases and J shed 4 bases, with 10 bases lying between them. Germline V gene data show CDR1 as MGHDK and CDR2 as SYGVNS. The CDR3 DNA reads TGTGCCAGCAGTGTCGGTTGGGGCACTGAAGCTTTCTTT. This translates into CASSVGWGTEAFF. Based on the CDR3 plus reference TRBV25-1 and TRBJ1-1, the full variable domain is EADIYQTPRYLVIGTGKKITLECSQTMGHDKMYWYQQDPGMELHLIHYSYGVNSTEKGDLSSESTVSRIRTEHFPLTLESARPSHTSQYLCASSVGWGTEAFFGQGTRLTVV.

This chain connects TRBV12-3 or TRBV12-4 to TRBJ1-5; D possibly corresponds to TRBD1 (6 bases). The CDR3 has 14 residues. V lost 2 bases to trimming and J lost 7 bases, with 12 bases between them. The CDR3 sequence: CASSLLGAGQPQHF. The CDR3 DNA is TGTGCCAGCAGTTTACTGGGGGCAGGGCAGCCCCAGCATTTT.

There are many counts of this clonotype. The chain uses TRBV6-2 or TRBV6-3 and TRBJ2-7; D assignment may be TRBD1 or TRBD2 (5 bases each). Germline loops: CDR1 MNHEY, CDR2 SVGEGT. This CDR3 has 16 residues. Trimming removed 0 bases from V and 3 bases from J, with 15 bases in between. In nucleotides, the CDR3 is TGTGCCAGCAGTTACTCGTCGGGATACAGGCGCTACGAGCAGTACTTC. It is translated as CASSYSSGYRRYEQYF.

The V and J genes are TRBV7-2 and TRBJ1-2, with D possibly being TRBD1 (6 bases). V was shortened by 4 bases and J by 8 bases, with 20 bases between the two germline ends. Germline lookup yields CDR1 SGHTA and CDR2 FQGNSA. The CDR3 contains 15 residues. CDR3 coding DNA: TGTGCCAGCAGCTCAACCCTAGGGGGTGTAGCCGGCTACACCTTC. As protein: CASSSTLGGVAGYTF.

To note about this clonotype: The conserved phenylalanine or tryptophan normally closing the CDR3 is absent here, so this likely arose from a read error. The chain combines TRBV4-2 with TRBJ2-1, with TRBD2 identical over 11 bases. In germline, CDR1 is LGHNA, CDR2 YNFKEQ. The CDR3 is 19 amino acids. J lost 0 bases, V lost 1 base, and 8 bases had no gene match. CDR3 residues: CASSQGASGRKSSYNEQFL. CDR3 DNA sequence: TGTGCCAGCAGCCAAGGGGCTAGCGGGAGGAAGAGCTCCTACAATGAGCAGTTCTTA.

This clonotype appeared a few times. This CDR3 reads CASSLGSARRGETQYF. For the CDR3, the DNA is TGTGCCAGCAGTTTGGGGTCCGCTCGTAGGGGAGAGACCCAGTACTTC. V gene TRBV28 combines with J gene TRBJ2-5; the D gene is possibly TRBD1 (5 bases). Trimming took 3 bases from V and 4 from J, leaving 18 bases between them. In germline, CDR1 is MDHEN, CDR2 SYDVKM. The length of the CDR3 is 16 residues. The entire variable domain, with the rest obtained from reference TRBV28 and TRBJ2-5, is as follows: DVKVTQSSRYLVKRTGEKVFLECVQDMDHENMFWYRQDPGLGLRLIYFSYDVKMKEKGDIPEGYSVSREKKERFSLILESASTNQTSMYLCASSLGSARRGETQYFGPGTRLLVL.

The chain is built from TRBV28 and TRBJ2-7, with D perhaps being TRBD1 or TRBD2 (5 bases each). The ends were cut back, 2 bases at V and 3 bases at J, with 14 bases in the middle. Germline assignment: CDR1 MDHEN and CDR2 SYDVKM. This CDR3 is built from 15 residues. In DNA, the CDR3 is TGTGCCAGCAGTTTAGCCGGGGCCACTGGCTACGAGCAGTACTTC. This encodes CASSLAGATGYEQYF.

This clonotype occurred once. This chain uses TRBV10-3 with TRBJ2-1; D is possibly TRBD1 (6 bases). Germline V gene sequence: CDR1 ENHRY, CDR2 SYGVKD. The CDR3 totals 13 residues. Trimming took off 10 bases at V and 1 base at J, with 11 bases between the two ends. CDR3 amino acids: CATSGQSYNEQFF. CDR3 bases: TGTGCCACCTCCGGACAGTCCTACAATGAGCAGTTCTTC.

This clonotype has a handful of counts. The chain recombines TRBV29-1 with TRBJ1-6; a possible D gene is TRBD1 (5 bases). Germline-derived CDR1 and CDR2 are SQVTM and ANQGSEA. The length of the CDR3 is 13 residues. The germline V and J ends were trimmed by 7 bases and 8 bases, with 15 bases remaining between them. CDR3 in amino acids: CSAKDRVDSPLHF. In DNA, the CDR3 is TGCAGCGCAAAAGACAGAGTCGATTCACCCCTCCACTTT.

This clonotype was counted at least ten times. This chain uses TRBV7-9 with TRBJ2-2; 9 bases match TRBD2. The germline V gene has CDR1 SEHNR and CDR2 FQNEAQ (reference sequence). This CDR3 contains 15 residues. The J segment lost 4 bases and the V segment lost 7 bases, leaving 7 bases of the junction unmatched. CDR3 DNA sequence: TGTGCCAGCACCACTGGGACTAGCAGCACCGGGGAGCTGTTTTTT. Amino acid sequence: CASTTGTSSTGELFF.

This clonotype was detected a few times. The chain links TRBV5-6 to TRBJ2-5; TRBD1 agrees at 9 bases. CDR1 and CDR2 (germline): SGHDT, YYEEEE. The V and J ends lost 4 bases and 9 bases, in that order; junction bases with no gene match: 13. The CDR3 loop spans 15 amino acids. As DNA, the CDR3 is TGTGCCAGCAGCGGGCCGGGACAGGGCCTGGGGGCCCAGTACTTC. Its protein product is CASSGPGQGLGAQYF.

The table lists this clonotype with many counts. The gene calls are TRBV12-3 or TRBV12-4 and TRBJ2-3; D possibly corresponds to TRBD2 (6 bases). The CDR3 totals 15 residues. V was shortened by 3 bases and J by 0 bases, with 10 bases between the two germline ends. Written as DNA, the CDR3 is TGTGCCAGCAGTTTCCGGGCGGGGAGCACAGATACGCAGTATTTT. Translated: CASSFRAGSTDTQYF.

In its sample, this clonotype was seen a few times. This rearrangement joins TRBV7-2 to TRBJ1-6; D might be TRBD1 (5 bases). Germline V CDR1 and CDR2: SGHTA, FQGNSA. The CDR3 consists of 16 residues. V was shortened by 5 bases and J by 2 bases, with 13 bases between the two germline ends. This CDR3 reads CASSIPRGTYNSPLHF. CDR3 DNA sequence: TGTGCCAGCAGCATCCCGAGGGGCACCTATAATTCACCCCTCCACTTT.

There are many counts of this clonotype. The chain combines TRBV7-6 with TRBJ2-5; TRBD1 might be the D (6 bases). The CDR3 runs to 16 residues. Trimming removed 5 bases from V and 0 bases from J, with 16 bases in between. Germline V CDR1 and CDR2: SGHVS, FNYEAQ. The CDR3 DNA reads as TGTGCCAGCAGCCCATTTTTACAGGGCTACCAAGAGACCCAGTACTTC. Protein: CASSPFLQGYQETQYF.

Notes on this clonotype: Compared with germline, one end of the junction differs, possibly owing to a read error. The J gene is TRBJ2-1, the V gene TRBV6-5; possible D gene TRBD1, 5 bases. CDR3 length: 14 amino acids. Germline-derived CDR1 and CDR2 are MNHEY and SVGAGI. CDR3 amino acids: CASSSRQTYNEQCF. DNA for the CDR3: TGTGCCAGCAGTTCGAGACAGACATACAATGAGCAGTGCTTC.

In this sample, this clonotype turned up many times. This chain joins TRBV7-8 and TRBJ2-3, with TRBD2 matching over 7 bases. J lost 0 bases, V lost 1 base, and 7 bases had no gene match. The V gene's germline CDR1 is SGHVS and CDR2 FQNEAQ. The CDR3 sequence is 17 residues long. The CDR3 DNA reads TGTGCCAGCAGCTTAGAGTTAGGCGGGGGAAGCACAGATACGCAGTATTTT. Amino acid sequence: CASSLELGGGSTDTQYF.

This clonotype was detected only a few times. In nucleotides, the CDR3 is TGCAGTACTCGAAAAGGGGAGACAGTGAACACTGAAGCTTTCTTT. Encoded protein: CSTRKGETVNTEAFF. V usage is TRBV20-1 and J usage is TRBJ1-1, with a weak D call TRBD1 (5 bases). In germline, CDR1 is DFQATT, CDR2 SNEGSKA (reference sequence). The CDR3 spans 15 residues. Trimming pared 8 bases from V and 0 bases from J, leaving 19 bases between.